This T cell receptor (beta chain) was recovered during a study of cytomegalovirus exposure and HLA in healthy donors. Across the whole study: Earlier work reported 117 million unique TCR beta sequences from about 190 million T cells. Of all 398 donors who were genotyped, 75% to 85% belonged to the Caucasian-associated ancestry cluster. Study results and limitations: Solely CMV serostatus was available to characterize immune exposure. Links to common viral pathogens appeared, in a later analysis, for several of the most significant clusters.

Use of 60 Vbeta and 13 Jbeta primers characterized the PCR. Here immunoSEQ multiplex PCR was the method, and the copy in TCRdb shows in-frame clones only, minus some. The sample gives about 93,000 clones, around four fifths of which show up once; 6% to 9.5% is in the top ten. V shed 4 bases and J shed 6 bases, with 17 bases lying between them. The germline CDR1 and CDR2 sequences are SGHDT and YYEEEE. The CDR3 is 15 residues long. To note about this clone: No antigen is known for it.

Sequenced material: PBMCs. This chain links TRBV5-6 with TRBJ2-4, with a possible D match to TRBD1 (6 bases). This receptor was taken from a young man in good health and CMV-seronegative. The CDR3 region has the DNA TGTGCCAGCAGCCCGGGCTCTACAGGGCTAAACATTCAGTACTTC. Translated, it gives CASSPGSTGLNIQYF.